This passage covers 27 T cell receptor beta chains from one sample sequenced in a study of regulatory T cells in long-lasting Graves disease. Building the TCR beta libraries relied on iRepertoire HTBI primers, and CDR3 regions underwent Arm-PCR. TCRdb reprocessed the multiplex PCR reads with MiXCR, giving one entry per CDR3 protein. Of 520,000 or so distinct CDR3 sequences detected, 12% appear once; the ten largest clones hold around 10%. The time point was: newly diagnosed GD, antithyroid drugs for less than 3 months. There was RNA extracted from PBMCs, and the TCR library was made from it. The same data also contributed to another study, on T cells in Graves' hyperthyroidism and ophthalmopathy.

Source: peripheral blood mononuclear cells (PBMCs), taken at new diagnosis, from a patient treated with antithyroid drugs. The receptor set was obtained from a woman aged 25 to 39 with Graves disease.

This chain links TRBV29-1 with TRBJ2-2; perhaps TRBD2 as D (7 bases). This CDR3 has 14 amino acids. Germline V gene lookup returns CDR1 SQVTM and CDR2 ANQGSEA. V lost 1 base and J 5 bases, leaving 11 bases between the germline ends. Here the CDR3 DNA reads TGCAGCGTTGAAGCGGGGGGCGAAACCGGGGAGCTGTTTTTT. Translated, it gives CSVEAGGETGELFF.

This clonotype was seen repeatedly, ten times or more. The chain has TRBV6-2 or TRBV6-3 and TRBJ2-3, with TRBD1 identical over 8 bases. The germline V gene has CDR1 MNHEY and CDR2 SVGEGT. CDR3 length: 12 residues. After removal of 7 bases from V and 6 bases from J, the junction contained 3 bases not matched to a gene. The chain's CDR3 is CASNHRGDTQYF. The DNA of the CDR3 is TGTGCCAGCAACCACAGGGGGGATACGCAGTATTTT.

This clonotype showed up many times. This chain joins TRBV12-3 or TRBV12-4 and TRBJ2-2; D not resolved. Deletions cut 6 bases from V and 10 bases from J, with 21 bases between. The CDR3 runs to 15 residues. The CDR3 is CASRTPFDRGEELFF. CDR3 nucleotide sequence: TGTGCCAGCAGGACCCCATTTGATAGAGGCGAGGAGCTGTTTTTT.

At least ten counts were recorded for this clonotype. The V and J genes are TRBV29-1 and TRBJ1-2; D is perhaps TRBD1 (5 bases). Trimming took 2 bases from V and 2 from J, leaving 9 bases between them. The CDR3 sequence is 13 residues long. From germline, CDR1 is SQVTM and CDR2 ANQGSEA. The CDR3 DNA sequence: TGCAGCGTTGAAAGGGGAGTGAACTATGGCTACACCTTC. Translated: CSVERGVNYGYTF.

The rearrangement joins TRBV4-3 to TRBJ2-5; TRBD1 matches 7 bases. The length of the CDR3 is 14 residues. Germline V gene data show CDR1 as LGHNA and CDR2 as YSLEER. J lost 7 bases, V lost 3 bases, and 8 bases had no gene match. The CDR3 sequence is CASSQTGNRRTQYF. CDR3 nucleotides: TGCGCCAGCAGCCAGACAGGGAACAGGCGGACCCAGTACTTC.

This clonotype has a count of ten or more. The rearrangement links TRBV11-2 to TRBJ2-3; perhaps TRBD1 as D (5 bases). CDR3 size: 16 residues. V lost 2 bases, J lost 6 bases, and 18 bases lay in between. Germline values: CDR1 SGHAT, CDR2 FQNNGV. The CDR3 sequence is CASSLKPTVRSDTQYF. In DNA form, the CDR3 reads TGTGCCAGCAGCTTAAAACCGACAGTTAGGTCTGATACGCAGTATTTT.

There are many counts of this clonotype. This chain connects TRBV2 to TRBJ1-5; 7 nucleotides agree with TRBD1. In germline, CDR1 is SNHLY, CDR2 FYNNEI. V was pared by 6 bases and J by 0 bases, with 11 bases of the junction left unmatched. CDR3 length equals 17 residues. CDR3 residues: CASRGPGQTYSNQPQHF. The CDR3 DNA is TGTGCCAGCAGAGGCCCGGGACAGACTTATAGCAATCAGCCCCAGCATTTT.

This clonotype has ten or more counts. The chain links TRBV6-1 to TRBJ2-7, with a weak D call TRBD2 (6 bases). Germline-derived CDR1 and CDR2 are MNHNS and SASEGT. The V end was cut by 5 bases, the J end by 7 bases, with 21 bases between. This CDR3 spans 15 amino acids. CDR3 coding DNA: TGTGCCAGCAGTCCCTCGGCCGGGACTCCTGGGGAGCAGTACTTC. This sequence encodes CASSPSAGTPGEQYF.

This clonotype was found many times. V and J are TRBV2 and TRBJ2-1, with TRBD2 identical over 10 bases. Looked up from germline, CDR1 is SNHLY and CDR2 is FYNNEI. This CDR3 has 15 amino acids. The ends lost 3 bases at V and 9 bases at J; junction bases unmatched: 8. As DNA, the CDR3 is TGTGCCAGCAGTGAGGGGAGCGGGAGGGCCACTGAGCAGTTCTTC. Translated: CASSEGSGRATEQFF.

This rearrangement joins TRBV5-4 to TRBJ1-1; no reliable D call. Germline CDR1 and CDR2: SGHNT and YYREEE (reference sequence). Between the trimmed V and J ends, which lost 1 base and 0 bases, there was a span of 10 bases. CDR3 length equals 15 residues. CDR3 sequence: CASSLTNHLNTEAFF. The DNA of the CDR3 is TGTGCCAGCAGCTTGACCAACCACTTGAACACTGAAGCTTTCTTT.

Only a few counts were recorded for this clonotype. V is TRBV6-1 and J is TRBJ1-5; D gene uncertain. This CDR3 comprises 13 residues. Germline V gene data show CDR1 as MNHNS and CDR2 as SASEGT. With 6 bases removed from V and 2 bases from J, the gap between germline ends came to 8 bases. As DNA, the CDR3 is TGTGCCAGCAGACGAGGCGGCAATCAGCCCCAGCATTTT. Translating gives CASRRGGNQPQHF.

This clonotype was counted ten times or more. J is TRBJ1-1 and V is TRBV6-5; D is unresolved. The CDR3 consists of 13 residues. The germline gives CDR1 MNHEY, CDR2 SVGAGI. Trimming stripped 0 bases from V and 7 bases from J, with 9 bases between. The chain's CDR3 is CASSYSTLFEAFF. The CDR3 DNA is TGTGCCAGCAGTTACTCGACACTATTTGAAGCTTTCTTT.

In its sample, this clonotype was seen many times. The chain joins TRBV19 to TRBJ1-2; D is possibly TRBD1 (5 bases). CDR3 length equals 16 residues. Germline CDR1 reads LNHDA; CDR2 reads SQIVND (reference sequence). The germline V and J ends were trimmed by 4 bases and 3 bases, with 18 bases remaining between them. This CDR3 reads CASSTVRASGDYGYTF. In nucleotides, the CDR3 is TGTGCCAGTAGTACGGTCAGGGCGTCGGGAGACTATGGCTACACCTTC.

This clonotype was counted many times. The CDR3 protein is CASSYSSLNTEAFF. DNA of the CDR3: TGTGCCAGCAGTTACTCGTCCCTGAACACTGAAGCTTTCTTT. J is TRBJ1-1 and V is TRBV6-5; unclear D gene. There are 14 residues in the CDR3. CDR1 is MNHEY and CDR2 is SVGAGI in the germline V gene. V lost 0 bases to trimming and J lost 0 bases, with 5 bases between them.

This clonotype was seen ten or more times. The CDR3 spells CASSPLGTSGSKEQFF. The CDR3 coding sequence is TGTGCCAGCAGCCCCCTCGGGACTAGCGGGAGTAAGGAGCAGTTCTTC. The chain is built from TRBV11-2 and TRBJ2-1; 14 nucleotides match TRBD2. After removal of 5 bases from V and 10 bases from J, the junction contained 10 bases not matched to a gene. This CDR3 is 16 amino acids long. CDR1 and CDR2 from the germline V gene are SGHAT and FQNNGV.

This clonotype was observed a handful of times. This chain uses TRBV19 with TRBJ2-3, with a weak D call TRBD2 (6 bases). Trimming removed 7 bases from V and 5 bases from J, with 16 bases in between. Germline CDR1 and CDR2: LNHDA and SQIVND (reference sequence). The CDR3 is made up of 14 amino acids. DNA of the CDR3: TGTGCCAGTATGGCGGCAGGAGCGGGAGATACGCAGTATTTT. Amino acid sequence: CASMAAGAGDTQYF.

The gene calls are TRBV6-1 and TRBJ1-6, with TRBD1 as a possible D gene (6 bases). This CDR3 region has 14 residues. Germline values: CDR1 MNHNS, CDR2 SASEGT. Trimming took 2 bases from V and 10 from J, leaving 12 bases between them. As DNA, the CDR3 is TGTGCCAGCAGTGAAAGGGGGATGTGGTCACCCCTCCACTTT. Its translation is CASSERGMWSPLHF.

In its sample, this clonotype was seen many times. The DNA for the CDR3 is TGTGCCAGCAGTTACGGTTGGGGTCAGCCCCAGCATTTT. Translating gives CASSYGWGQPQHF. V usage is TRBV27 and J usage is TRBJ1-5; D call uncertain. The length of the CDR3 is 13 residues. Trimming removed 4 bases from V and 6 bases from J, with 10 bases in between. Per the germline V gene, CDR1 is MNHEY and CDR2 is SMNVEV (reference sequence).

The table lists this clonotype with many counts. The rearrangement uses TRBV2 and TRBJ2-1; 13 nucleotides line up with TRBD2. Germline CDR1 is SNHLY and CDR2 is FYNNEI. This CDR3 spans 16 amino acids. The ends lost 1 base at V and 6 bases at J; junction bases unmatched: 3. Here the CDR3 reads CASSEEGLAGSNEQFF. In DNA form, the CDR3 reads TGTGCCAGCAGTGAAGAGGGACTAGCGGGGAGCAATGAGCAGTTCTTC.

This clonotype has a single count. This probably arose from a read error, given a far larger clone one base away. The chain is built from TRBV7-9 and TRBJ2-1; tentative D call: TRBD2 (5 bases). With 5 bases removed from V and 6 bases from J, the gap between germline ends came to 5 bases. This CDR3 has 11 amino acids. Germline CDR1 reads SEHNR; CDR2 reads FQNEAQ (reference sequence). DNA of the CDR3: TGTGCCAGCAGCCGGGGCAATGAGCAGTTCTTC. Amino acids: CASSRGNEQFF.

This clonotype was recorded at least ten times. J is TRBJ1-5 and V is TRBV11-2; D gene unclear. Trimming took off 0 bases at V and 4 bases at J, with 4 bases between the two ends. Germline CDR1 is SGHAT and CDR2 is FQNNGV. The CDR3 length is 13 residues. In DNA, the CDR3 is TGTGCCAGCAGCTTAGACCTGAATCAGCCCCAGCATTTT. Protein: CASSLDLNQPQHF. Full variable domain (remainder filled in from reference TRBV11-2 and TRBJ1-5): EAGVAQSPRYKIIEKRQSVAFWCNPISGHATLYWYQQILGQGPKLLIQFQNNGVVDDSQLPKDRFSAERLKGVDSTLKIQPAKLEDSAVYLCASSLDLNQPQHFGDGTRLSIL.

On this clonotype: A single base separates this from a much larger clone, so it may be a read error. This is likely a read error, given that the CDR3 carries no conserved phenylalanine or tryptophan at its end. The J gene is TRBJ1-1, the V gene TRBV6-2 or TRBV6-3; D perhaps matches TRBD1 (6 bases). This CDR3 spans 17 amino acids. Trimming shortened V by 6 bases and J by 5 bases, and 25 bases separated the two germline ends. CDR1 is MNHEY, CDR2 SVGEGT, per germline. In nucleotides, the CDR3 is TGTGCCAGCAGCCCCCACCCATGGCGTCAGGGGCGGACTGAAGCTTTCTCT. Encoded protein: CASSPHPWRQGRTEAFS.

This clonotype was counted ten times or more. The chain joins TRBV20-1 to TRBJ1-1; 7 bases line up with TRBD1. The CDR3 spans 12 residues. Trimming removed 6 bases from V and 7 bases from J; junction bases left unmatched: 8. Germline CDR1 is DFQATT and CDR2 is SNEGSKA (reference sequence). The CDR3 protein is CSAPGQGVEAFF. CDR3 DNA: TGCAGTGCGCCCGGGCAGGGGGTTGAAGCTTTCTTT.

There are a few counts of this clonotype. The chain recombines TRBV14 with TRBJ2-7; either TRBD1 or TRBD2 may fit D (5 bases each). CDR1 is SGHDN, CDR2 FVKESK, per germline. Trimming shortened V by 2 bases and J by 8 bases, and 16 bases separated the two germline ends. The CDR3 extends over 14 amino acids. The CDR3 spells CASSQLGTDLKQYF. CDR3 nucleotide sequence: TGTGCCAGCAGCCAACTGGGGACCGACTTAAAGCAGTACTTC.

A few counts support this clonotype. The genes are TRBV5-1 and TRBJ2-7; 10 nucleotides line up with TRBD1. This CDR3 region has 14 residues. V dropped 6 bases and J dropped 5; count of bases not matched to a gene: 8. Germline values: CDR1 SGHRS, CDR2 YFSETQ. CDR3 in amino acids: CASTPGTGVDEQYF. The CDR3 DNA reads as TGCGCCAGCACCCCCGGGACAGGGGTGGACGAGCAGTACTTC.

This clonotype showed up many times. The chain couples TRBV29-1 to TRBJ2-7, with 7 bases fitting TRBD1. V trimming: 5 bases; J trimming: 2 bases; junction bases outside the gene matches: 3. Germline V gives CDR1 SQVTM, CDR2 ANQGSEA. This CDR3 region has 12 residues. The CDR3: CSVSTGAYEQYF. In nucleotides, the CDR3 is TGCAGCGTTAGTACAGGGGCCTACGAGCAGTACTTC.

J is TRBJ2-1 and V is TRBV7-9; D is perhaps TRBD1 or TRBD2 (5 bases each). Per germline, CDR1 SEHNR and CDR2 FQNEAQ (reference sequence). The V gene lost 4 bases and the J gene lost 10 bases, with 11 bases spanning the gap. The CDR3 length is 12 residues. CDR3 DNA sequence: TGTGCCAGCAGCTCGAGAGGGGAAGAGCAGTTCTTC. Translated, it gives CASSSRGEEQFF.